A single sample is the source of the 29 T cell receptor beta chains below, sequenced in a study of blood T cell repertoires in COVID-19. The protocol was immunoSEQ multiplex PCR, while the TCRdb copy is restricted to in-frame clones and leaves out a portion. This table has around 230,000 clones, 80% to 90% appearing once. The sample taken for sequencing was peripheral blood. The receptors were gathered from a woman in her thirties or forties with active or convalescent COVID-19.

The V and J genes are TRBV27 and TRBJ1-1; 7 bases are shared with TRBD1. The V gene's germline CDR1 is MNHEY and CDR2 SMNVEV (reference sequence). This CDR3 is 15 amino acids long. Trimming at V came to 5 bases and at J to 1 base, leaving 7 bases not matched to a gene. The CDR3 region is CASSHKGAGNTEAFF. DNA for the CDR3: TGTGCCAGCAGTCACAAGGGGGCTGGGAACACTGAAGCTTTCTTT.

In its sample, this clone was seen once. The rearrangement joins TRBV30 to TRBJ1-5; 9 bases are shared with TRBD1. The CDR3 runs 14 residues. CDR1 GTSNPN and CDR2 SVGIG come from the germline V gene (reference sequence). With V trimmed by 5 bases and J by 5 bases, 7 bases remained unmatched. The CDR3 region has the DNA TGTGCCTGGGCCCTTGGGACAGGGCATCAGCCCCAGCATTTT. It is translated as CAWALGTGHQPQHF.

The rearrangement joins TRBV15 to TRBJ1-5, with a tentative D call TRBD1 (6 bases). Germline lookup yields CDR1 LNHNV and CDR2 YYDKDF (reference sequence). The V end was cut by 1 base, the J end by 9 bases, with 16 bases between. The CDR3 has 15 amino acids. This CDR3 is CATSRGTGGGVPQHF. The DNA for the CDR3 is TGTGCCACCAGCAGAGGCACGGGGGGCGGTGTGCCCCAGCATTTT.

CDR3 sequence (DNA): TGTGCCAGCAAGAGAGCGGGGGAAAACATTCAGTACTTC. This codes for CASKRAGENIQYF. This sequence joins TRBV3-1 (or the pseudogene TRBV3-2) and TRBJ2-4, with TRBD2 identical over 8 bases. The germline V gene encodes CDR1 LGHDT and CDR2 YNNKEL (reference sequence). V was clipped by 7 bases and J by 5 bases; unmatched bases: 4. The CDR3 has 13 amino acids.

The V call is TRBV6-6, the J call TRBJ2-7; a weak D match, TRBD2 (7 bases). V lost 6 bases to trimming and J lost 2 bases, with 14 bases between them. The V gene's germline CDR1 is MNHNY and CDR2 SVGAGI (reference sequence). The CDR3 is 14 amino acids. Here the CDR3 DNA reads TGTGCCAGCAGGTATGGGGGGGCTGCCTACGAGCAGTACTTC. Protein product: CASRYGGAAYEQYF.

In regard to this clone: The junction does not match germline at one end; this may be a read error. The rearrangement joins TRBV7-7 to TRBJ2-1; TRBD2 matches 16 bases. CDR1 and CDR2 from the germline V gene are SSHAT and FNYEAQ (reference sequence). The CDR3 contains 16 residues. The CDR3 nucleotides read TGTGCTAGCAGCCGGGGACTAGCGGGAGGGGACAATGAGCAGTTCTTC. Amino acids: CASSRGLAGGDNEQFF.

The chain uses TRBV5-1 and TRBJ1-2; unclear D gene. The V gene lost 0 bases and the J gene lost 0 bases, with 12 bases spanning the gap. The CDR3 totals 16 residues. The V gene's germline CDR1 is SGHRS and CDR2 YFSETQ. CDR3 sequence reads: CASSLVPEPANYGYTF. CDR3 sequence (DNA): TGCGCCAGCAGCTTGGTACCAGAACCAGCTAACTATGGCTACACCTTC.

V gene TRBV30 combines with J gene TRBJ2-7, with a tentative D call TRBD1 (6 bases). Trimming took 3 bases from V and 1 from J, leaving 13 bases between them. Looked up from germline, CDR1 is GTSNPN and CDR2 is SVGIG (reference sequence). The CDR3 covers 14 residues. For the CDR3, the DNA is TGTGCCTGGAGCCTTGGGACATCTTCCTACGAGCAGTACTTC. This translates into CAWSLGTSSYEQYF.

The V call is TRBV7-9, the J call TRBJ1-5; 9 bases are a match to TRBD1. The CDR3 covers 17 residues. The trim removed 2 bases at V and 10 bases at J, leaving 15 bases unmatched. Germline V gives CDR1 SEHNR, CDR2 FQNEAQ (reference sequence). The CDR3, as DNA: TGTGCCAGCAGCTTAAAGGGGACAGGGACATCACTTTCTCCCCAGCATTTT. This encodes CASSLKGTGTSLSPQHF.

V gene TRBV5-1 combines with J gene TRBJ1-4; 8 nucleotides match TRBD1. V lost 3 bases, J lost 5 bases, and 6 bases stayed unmatched. The CDR3 consists of 15 residues. CDR1 and CDR2 (germline): SGHRS, YFSETQ. DNA of the CDR3: TGCGCCAGCAGCTCGCAGGGGGCGGTAAATGAAAAACTGTTTTTT. Protein product: CASSSQGAVNEKLFF.

CDR3 DNA sequence: TGCGCCAGCAGCCAAGGAGGAGAGACCTACGAGCAGTACTTC. It encodes CASSQGGETYEQYF. The chain uses TRBV4-3 and TRBJ2-7; D remains unclear. The CDR3 is 14 amino acids. V lost 1 base to trimming and J lost 2 bases, with 9 bases between them. Germline CDR1 reads LGHNA; CDR2 reads YSLEER.

V and J are TRBV20-1 and TRBJ2-3; 9 nucleotides align to TRBD2. This CDR3 contains 19 residues. J was trimmed by 0 bases and V by 3 bases; bases with no gene match: 16. Germline V lookup: CDR1 DFQATT, CDR2 SNEGSKA (reference sequence). CDR3 residues: CSASERLAASRFSTDTQYF. The DNA for the CDR3 is TGCAGTGCTAGTGAACGACTAGCGGCCTCTCGCTTTAGCACAGATACGCAGTATTTT.

This rearrangement joins TRBV19 to TRBJ1-2, with D possibly being TRBD1 (5 bases). The CDR3 has 15 residues. Trimming took off 3 bases at V and 4 bases at J, with 15 bases between the two ends. Germline CDR1 and CDR2: LNHDA and SQIVND (reference sequence). CDR3 sequence (DNA): TGTGCCAGTAGTATTCCCGGGACTGGTGGCTATGGCTACACCTTC. Translating it yields CASSIPGTGGYGYTF.

The J gene is TRBJ1-1, the V gene TRBV30, with a tentative D call TRBD1 (6 bases). Germline V CDR1 and CDR2: GTSNPN, SVGIG (reference sequence). The CDR3 is made up of 13 amino acids. V was shortened by 3 bases and J by 4 bases, with 12 bases between the two germline ends. CDR3 protein: CAWRVQGFTEAFF. Written as DNA, the CDR3 is TGTGCCTGGAGGGTACAGGGATTCACTGAAGCTTTCTTT. The entire variable domain, with the rest obtained from reference TRBV30 and TRBJ1-1, is as follows: SQTIHQWPATLVQPVGSPLSLECTVEGTSNPNLYWYRQAAGRGLQLLFYSVGIGQISSEVPQNLSASRPQDRQFILSSKKLLLSDSGFYLCAWRVQGFTEAFFGQGTRLTVV.

The rearrangement uses TRBV2 and TRBJ1-6; no reliable D call. The CDR3 runs to 15 residues. The germline V and J ends were trimmed by 10 bases and 0 bases, with 13 bases remaining between them. CDR1 and CDR2 from the germline V gene are SNHLY and FYNNEI. The CDR3 DNA sequence: TGTGCCACTAGCGGAGGCAGCTCCTATAATTCACCCCTCCACTTT. It specifies CATSGGSSYNSPLHF.

This chain connects TRBV10-3 to TRBJ1-6; 9 bases align to TRBD1. The germline gives CDR1 ENHRY, CDR2 SYGVKD. J lost 2 bases, V lost 6 bases, and 8 bases had no gene match. The CDR3 runs to 17 residues. The CDR3 reads CAIRGTGSGTYNSPLHF. CDR3 DNA sequence: TGTGCCATCAGAGGGACAGGGTCCGGGACCTATAATTCACCCCTCCACTTT.

The chain carries TRBV30 and TRBJ1-2, with 8 bases lining up with TRBD1. The V gene's germline CDR1 is GTSNPN and CDR2 SVGIG (reference sequence). CDR3 length: 16 amino acids. The V and J ends lost 5 bases and 0 bases, in that order; junction bases with no gene match: 11. The CDR3 DNA reads as TGTGCCTGGTCAGGGGGCGGACCGAGGACTAACTATGGCTACACCTTC. This gives the protein CAWSGGGPRTNYGYTF.

The rearrangement links TRBV6-5 to TRBJ1-2, with TRBD1 matching 9 bases. The CDR3 runs 14 residues. Germline assignment: CDR1 MNHEY and CDR2 SVGAGI. V gave up 5 bases and J gave up 5 bases; unmatched junction bases: 6. The DNA for the CDR3 is TGTGCCAGCAGTACGACCGGGACAGGGTATGGCTACACCTTC. This sequence encodes CASSTTGTGYGYTF.

The count of this clone is one. V is TRBV5-1 and J is TRBJ2-7, with 8 bases that match TRBD1. Germline lookup yields CDR1 SGHRS and CDR2 YFSETQ. The CDR3 length is 15 residues. V was clipped by 2 bases and J by 3 bases; unmatched bases: 7. DNA of the CDR3: TGCGCCAGCAGCTTAGGTGGACAGGGAATCTACGAGCAGTACTTC. As protein: CASSLGGQGIYEQYF.

The rearrangement links TRBV18 to TRBJ2-1; possibly TRBD1 for D (5 bases). There are 13 residues in the CDR3. CDR1 and CDR2 (germline): KGHSH, LQKENI. V was trimmed by 0 bases and J by 6 bases, leaving 6 bases between them. CDR3 protein: CASSPPQGNEQFF. CDR3 coding DNA: TGTGCCAGCTCACCACCCCAGGGCAATGAGCAGTTCTTC.

The chain is built from TRBV24-1 and TRBJ1-2; D remains unclear. Trimming removed 4 bases from V and 4 bases from J, with 15 bases in between. Germline V gene data show CDR1 as KGHDR and CDR2 as SFDVKD. CDR3 length: 15 residues. The CDR3 region has the DNA TGTGCCACCAGTGAGTCCCGGAGCCACGGCTATGGCTACACCTTC. It specifies CATSESRSHGYGYTF.

The J gene is TRBJ1-2, the V gene TRBV11-2; 7 bases are a match to TRBD1. Germline CDR1 SGHAT, CDR2 FQNNGV. V was pared by 6 bases and J by 5 bases, with 6 bases of the junction left unmatched. This CDR3 is built from 13 residues. This CDR3 is CASRADRRYGYTF. In DNA form, the CDR3 reads TGTGCCAGCAGGGCGGACAGGCGTTATGGCTACACCTTC.

The V and J genes are TRBV10-2 and TRBJ1-5; D ambiguous. Germline lookup yields CDR1 WSHSY and CDR2 SAAADI. With 4 bases removed from V and 5 bases from J, the gap between germline ends came to 9 bases. The CDR3 is 13 residues long. The DNA for the CDR3 is TGCGCCAGCAGTGCGGTCACCGATCAGCCCCAGCATTTT. It encodes CASSAVTDQPQHF.

V and J are TRBV28 and TRBJ1-2; 9 nucleotides line up with TRBD1. Germline V gene data show CDR1 as MDHEN and CDR2 as SYDVKM. This CDR3 has 15 amino acids. V dropped 6 bases and J dropped 8; count of bases not matched to a gene: 13. This chain's CDR3 is CASRKQGAPFWGYTF. The CDR3 DNA is TGTGCCAGCAGGAAACAGGGGGCCCCCTTCTGGGGCTACACCTTC.

The V call is TRBV6-5, the J call TRBJ2-1; 8 positions match TRBD2. After removal of 8 bases from V and 6 bases from J, the junction contained 9 bases not matched to a gene. The CDR3 sequence is 14 residues long. Germline V gene sequence: CDR1 MNHEY, CDR2 SVGAGI. The CDR3 region is CASSTGGGLNEQFF. Here the CDR3 DNA reads TGTGCCAGCTCTACGGGGGGGGGCCTCAATGAGCAGTTCTTC.

V gene TRBV6-5 combines with J gene TRBJ1-5, with D perhaps TRBD1 (5 bases). Germline-derived CDR1 and CDR2 are MNHEY and SVGAGI. This CDR3 is 15 amino acids long. Trimming left V 7 bases short and J 2 bases short, with 15 bases between. CDR3 residues: CASTKAGGGNQPQHF. CDR3 bases: TGTGCCAGCACCAAGGCGGGGGGTGGCAATCAGCCCCAGCATTTT.

This chain links TRBV5-4 with TRBJ2-3; maybe TRBD1 (6 bases). The germline gives CDR1 SGHNT, CDR2 YYREEE (reference sequence). Trimming took off 2 bases at V and 0 bases at J, with 10 bases between the two ends. The CDR3 covers 15 residues. The CDR3 DNA reads TGTGCCAGCAGCTTTATTACAGGGAGCACAGATACGCAGTATTTT. Residues: CASSFITGSTDTQYF.

The CDR3 nucleotides are TGTGCCAGCAGCTATAGGTTGTCAGGCGCTGAAAAACTGTTTTTT. Protein sequence: CASSYRLSGAEKLFF. This chain uses TRBV7-4 with TRBJ1-4; D gene unclear. In germline, CDR1 is SGHVT, CDR2 SQSDAQ. With 4 bases removed from V and 7 bases from J, the gap between germline ends came to 16 bases. This CDR3 comprises 15 residues. Drawing the rest from reference TRBV7-4 and TRBJ1-4, the complete variable domain is GAGVSQSPRYKVAKRGRDVALRCDSISGHVTLYWYRQTLGQGSEVLTYSQSDAQRDKSGRPSGRFSAERPERSVSTLKIQRTEQGDSAVYLCASSYRLSGAEKLFFGSGTQLSVL.

The CDR3: CASSEGTGGMALHF. The CDR3 DNA follows: TGCGCCAGCAGTGAGGGGACAGGGGGTATGGCCCTCCACTTT. The rearrangement joins TRBV10-1 to TRBJ1-6, with 11 positions matching TRBD1. This CDR3 spans 14 amino acids. With V trimmed by 2 bases and J by 14 bases, 5 bases remained unmatched. The germline CDR1 and CDR2 sequences are WNHNN and SYGVQD (reference sequence).